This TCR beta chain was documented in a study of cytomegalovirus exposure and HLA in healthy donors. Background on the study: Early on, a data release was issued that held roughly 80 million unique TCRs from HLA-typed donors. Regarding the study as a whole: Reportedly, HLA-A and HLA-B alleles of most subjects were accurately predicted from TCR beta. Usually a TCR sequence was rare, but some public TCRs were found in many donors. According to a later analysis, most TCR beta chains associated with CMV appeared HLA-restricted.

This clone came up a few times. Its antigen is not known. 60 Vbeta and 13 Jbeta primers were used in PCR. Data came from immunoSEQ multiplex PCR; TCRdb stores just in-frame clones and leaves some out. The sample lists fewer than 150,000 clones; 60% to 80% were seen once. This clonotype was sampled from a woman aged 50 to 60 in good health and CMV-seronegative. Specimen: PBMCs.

The CDR3 reads CASSSIANTEAFF. As DNA, the CDR3 is TGTGCCAGCAGCTCAATAGCTAACACTGAAGCTTTCTTT. The chain couples TRBV7-9 to TRBJ1-1; no reliable D call. The V gene's germline CDR1 is SEHNR and CDR2 FQNEAQ (reference sequence). Trimming removed 4 bases at V and 2 bases at J, with 8 bases between. CDR3 length equals 13 residues.